In this sample, the clone carrying this T cell receptor beta chain turned up a few times. What it binds is not known. Described treatment: approximately nine-day PBMC culture with coronavirus spike peptide pools or control peptides (ViraFEST assay). This record comes from a study of vaccination and CD4 T cells after COVID-19. Study in general: It was a median approximately 92 days after diagnosis, with a range of 35 to 161, that post-COVID samples were drawn.

Per germline, CDR1 SEHNR and CDR2 FQNEAQ (reference sequence). V was clipped by 4 bases and J by 4 bases, with 16 bases between them. This CDR3 is built from 15 residues. Points from the study as a whole: Spike mono-reactivity was the property of 304 of 307 vaccine-specific clones in convalescent patients. Only relatively few convalescent patients were studied, and early post-infection timepoints were not analyzed.

Cultured CD4+ T-cell DNA underwent Oncomine TCR Beta short-read sequencing. In this case, cultured CD4+ T cells provided the extracted genomic DNA. TCRdb passed the PCR reads through MiXCR, listing each CDR3 protein once. The data show about 15,000 distinct CDR3 sequences, roughly 53% seen once. The source was CD4+ T cells from blood, cultured in vitro, collected before SARS-CoV-2 vaccination. The receptor comes from a human donor who had recovered from COVID-19. The V and J genes are TRBV7-9 and TRBJ1-2; D remains ambiguous. The CDR3 DNA follows: TGTGCCAGCAGCTCCATGGGCCGGCGGGGCTATGGCTACACCTTC. Encoded protein: CASSSMGRRGYGYTF. The full variable domain, completed using reference TRBV7-9 and TRBJ1-2, is DTGVSQNPRHKITKRGQNVTFRCDPISEHNRLYWYRQTLGQGPEFLTYFQNEAQLEKSRLLSDRFSAERPKGSFSTLEIQRTEQGDSAMYLCASSSMGRRGYGYTFGSGTRLTVV.